The next 11 T cell receptor beta chains were all read from a single sample in a study of T cell responses to AZD1222 COVID-19 vaccine. Method: immunoSEQ multiplex PCR; TCRdb's copy keeps in-frame clones and lacks some. The table includes 90,000 to 120,000 clones, roughly 90% detected once. The source was peripheral blood, collected on day 0 of AZD1222 vaccination. Receptors originate from an adult in good health.

J is TRBJ1-5 and V is TRBV20-1, with D unresolved. V was pared by 3 bases and J by 0 bases, with 6 bases between. From germline, CDR1 is DFQATT and CDR2 SNEGSKA (reference sequence). This CDR3 contains 13 residues. The CDR3 sequence is CSASTASNQPQHF. In nucleotides, the CDR3 is TGCAGTGCTAGTACGGCTAGCAATCAGCCCCAGCATTTT.

The chain recombines TRBV24-1 with TRBJ2-2; TRBD1 matches 12 bases. Germline CDR1 is KGHDR and CDR2 is SFDVKD. The trim removed 7 bases at V and 0 bases at J, leaving 2 bases unmatched. The CDR3 length is 16 residues. The CDR3 here is CATRGQGASNTGELFF. DNA for the CDR3: TGTGCCACCAGGGGACAGGGGGCCTCGAACACCGGGGAGCTGTTTTTT.

The chain links TRBV27 to TRBJ2-1; TRBD2 might be the D (6 bases). CDR3 length: 16 residues. Germline-derived CDR1 and CDR2 are MNHEY and SMNVEV (reference sequence). The V gene lost 4 bases and the J gene lost 4 bases, with 17 bases spanning the gap. CDR3 protein: CASSYLRGRVYNEQFF. The DNA of the CDR3 is TGTGCCAGCAGTTACCTTCGGGGGAGAGTATACAATGAGCAGTTCTTC.

This clone was seen a single time. This chain joins TRBV7-8 and TRBJ2-7; D may be TRBD1 or TRBD2 (5 bases each). Germline CDR1 reads SGHVS; CDR2 reads FQNEAQ. CDR3 length: 14 amino acids. V was cut by 1 base and J by 5 bases, with 12 bases left in between. The CDR3, as DNA: TGTGCCAGCAGCTTAGGGAGGCAGGGCCACGAGCAGTACTTC. Translation: CASSLGRQGHEQYF.

The chain recombines TRBV18 with TRBJ2-7; a weak D match, TRBD1 (6 bases). Trimming removed 3 bases at V and 3 bases at J, with 15 bases between. Germline-derived CDR1 and CDR2 are KGHSH and LQKENI. The CDR3 is 15 amino acids. The CDR3 DNA reads TGTGCCAGCTCACCCGGACCGGGACAAAGCTACGAGCAGTACTTC. Its protein product is CASSPGPGQSYEQYF.

The chain couples TRBV15 to TRBJ2-3; 7 positions match TRBD2. After removal of 1 base from V and 2 bases from J, the junction contained 6 bases not matched to a gene. The CDR3 extends over 16 amino acids. Per germline, CDR1 LNHNV and CDR2 YYDKDF (reference sequence). CDR3 nucleotides: TGTGCCACCAGCAGAGGGGGCGCGGGAGTCACAGATACGCAGTATTTT. This sequence encodes CATSRGGAGVTDTQYF.

The chain couples TRBV19 to TRBJ2-5, with D perhaps being TRBD1 or TRBD2 (7 bases each). The CDR3 is 16 residues long. Trimming shortened V by 7 bases and J by 5 bases, and 23 bases separated the two germline ends. Looked up from germline, CDR1 is LNHDA and CDR2 is SQIVND (reference sequence). The CDR3 DNA is TGTGCCAGTACCCAGGGGGGGCTAGACCTCGGGGAGACCCAGTACTTC. It codes for CASTQGGLDLGETQYF.

This clone was found once. The chain couples TRBV27 to TRBJ1-3; a possible D gene is TRBD1 (5 bases). The CDR3 length is 15 residues. V was clipped by 4 bases and J by 4 bases, with 14 bases between them. Germline loops: CDR1 MNHEY, CDR2 SMNVEV (reference sequence). Written as DNA, the CDR3 is TGTGCCAGCAGTTCCACGGCAGGGATAGGAAACACCATATATTTT. Its translation is CASSSTAGIGNTIYF.

This clone has just one count. The chain carries TRBV28 and TRBJ1-2; D is possibly TRBD1 (5 bases). V shed 3 bases and J shed 4 bases, with 12 bases lying between them. Per the germline V gene, CDR1 is MDHEN and CDR2 is SYDVKM. The CDR3 loop spans 14 amino acids. The chain's CDR3 is CASSFLQASYGYTF. In nucleotides, the CDR3 is TGTGCCAGCAGTTTTTTACAGGCCAGCTATGGCTACACCTTC.

The rearrangement links TRBV2 to TRBJ2-2, with 7 bases that match TRBD1. V lost 9 bases to trimming and J lost 6 bases; unmatched junction nucleotides: 4. CDR1 is SNHLY and CDR2 is FYNNEI in the germline V gene. This CDR3 comprises 12 residues. The CDR3 region is CASTQGAGELFF. The CDR3 DNA reads TGTGCCAGTACGCAGGGGGCCGGGGAGCTGTTTTTT.

The rearrangement links TRBV7-2 to TRBJ2-3, with D unresolved. There are 14 residues in the CDR3. Trimming shortened V by 4 bases and J by 1 base, and 9 bases separated the two germline ends. Germline V gene sequence: CDR1 SGHTA, CDR2 FQGNSA. CDR3 protein: CASSSTWGTDTQYF. The DNA for the CDR3 is TGTGCCAGCAGCTCGACGTGGGGCACAGATACGCAGTATTTT.